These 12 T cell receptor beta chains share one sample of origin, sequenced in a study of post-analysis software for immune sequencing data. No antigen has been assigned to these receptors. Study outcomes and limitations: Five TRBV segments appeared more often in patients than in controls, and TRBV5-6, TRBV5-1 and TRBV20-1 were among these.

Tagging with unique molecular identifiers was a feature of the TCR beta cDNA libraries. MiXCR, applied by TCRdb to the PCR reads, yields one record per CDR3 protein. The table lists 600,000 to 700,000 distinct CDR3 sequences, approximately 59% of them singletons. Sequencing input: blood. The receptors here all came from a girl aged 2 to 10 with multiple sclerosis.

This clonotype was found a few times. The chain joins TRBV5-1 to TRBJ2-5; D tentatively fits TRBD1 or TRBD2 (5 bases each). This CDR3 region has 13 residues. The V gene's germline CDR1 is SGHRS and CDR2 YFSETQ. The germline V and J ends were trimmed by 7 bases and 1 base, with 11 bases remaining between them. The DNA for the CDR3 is TGCGCCAGCCGGACCGGGACCCAAGAGACCCAGTACTTC. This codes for CASRTGTQETQYF.

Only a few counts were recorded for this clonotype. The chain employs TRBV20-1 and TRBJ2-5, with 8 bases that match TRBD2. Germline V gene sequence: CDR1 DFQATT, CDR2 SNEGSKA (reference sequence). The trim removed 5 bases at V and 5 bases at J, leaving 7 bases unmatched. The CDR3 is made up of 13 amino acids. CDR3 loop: CSALSGSGETQYF. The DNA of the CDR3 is TGCAGTGCTTTGAGCGGGAGTGGGGAGACCCAGTACTTC.

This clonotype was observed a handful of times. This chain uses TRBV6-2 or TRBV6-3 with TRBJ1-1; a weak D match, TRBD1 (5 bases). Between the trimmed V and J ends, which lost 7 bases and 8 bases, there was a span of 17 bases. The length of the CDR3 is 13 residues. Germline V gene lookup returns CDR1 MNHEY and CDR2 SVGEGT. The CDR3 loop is CASIPLGAGEAFF. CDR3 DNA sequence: TGTGCCAGCATCCCCCTCGGGGCAGGGGAAGCTTTCTTT.

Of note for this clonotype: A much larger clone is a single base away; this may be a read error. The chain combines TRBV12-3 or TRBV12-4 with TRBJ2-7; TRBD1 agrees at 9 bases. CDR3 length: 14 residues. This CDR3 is CASSLDRGDYQQYF. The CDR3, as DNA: TGTGCCAGCAGTTTGGACAGGGGAGACTACCAGCAGTACTTC.

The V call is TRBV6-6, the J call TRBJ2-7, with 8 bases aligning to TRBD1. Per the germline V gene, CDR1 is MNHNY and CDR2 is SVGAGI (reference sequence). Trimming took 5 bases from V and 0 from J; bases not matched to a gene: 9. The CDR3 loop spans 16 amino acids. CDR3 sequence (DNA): TGTGCCAGCAGTCTCCCCCGACAGGGGTCCTCCTACGAGCAGTACTTC. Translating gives CASSLPRQGSSYEQYF.

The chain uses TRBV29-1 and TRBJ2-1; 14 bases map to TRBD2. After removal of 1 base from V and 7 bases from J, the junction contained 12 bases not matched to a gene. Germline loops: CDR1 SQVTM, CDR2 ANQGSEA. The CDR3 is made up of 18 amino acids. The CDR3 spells CSVEGGEPGTSGGNEQFF. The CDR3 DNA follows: TGCAGCGTTGAAGGAGGGGAACCCGGGACTAGCGGGGGAAATGAGCAGTTCTTC.

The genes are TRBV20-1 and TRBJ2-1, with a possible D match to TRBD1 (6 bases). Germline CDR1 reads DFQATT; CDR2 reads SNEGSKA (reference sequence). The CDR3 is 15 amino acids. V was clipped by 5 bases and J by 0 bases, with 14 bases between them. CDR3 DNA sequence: TGCAGTGCTCCAGGGGCGGACAGCTCCTACAATGAGCAGTTCTTC. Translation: CSAPGADSSYNEQFF.

The CDR3, as DNA: TGTGCCAGCAGCTTGTGGGGGGACTGGGAAGCTAACTATGGCTACACCTTC. Amino acids: CASSLWGDWEANYGYTF. The genes are TRBV5-6 and TRBJ1-2, with D possibly matching TRBD1 (5 bases). Germline V gene lookup returns CDR1 SGHDT and CDR2 YYEEEE. With 1 base removed from V and 0 bases from J, the gap between germline ends came to 16 bases. The CDR3 loop spans 17 amino acids. Filled out from reference TRBV5-6 and TRBJ1-2, the complete variable domain reads DAGVTQSPTHLIKTRGQQVTLRCSPKSGHDTVSWYQQALGQGPQFIFQYYEEEERQRGNFPDRFSGHQFPNYSSELNVNALLLGDSALYLCASSLWGDWEANYGYTFGSGTRLTVV.

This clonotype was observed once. CDR3 sequence reads: CASSLLYRANYGYTF. Written as DNA, the CDR3 is TGTGCCAGCAGCTTGCTGTATAGGGCGAACTATGGCTACACCTTC. The J gene is TRBJ1-2, the V gene TRBV5-6; no firm D call. The V end was cut by 1 base, the J end by 2 bases, with 12 bases between. Germline values: CDR1 SGHDT, CDR2 YYEEEE. CDR3 size: 15 residues.

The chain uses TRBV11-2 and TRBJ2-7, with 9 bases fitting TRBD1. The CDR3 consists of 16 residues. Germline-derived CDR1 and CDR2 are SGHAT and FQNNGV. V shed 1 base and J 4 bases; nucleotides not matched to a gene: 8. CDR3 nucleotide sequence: TGTGCCAGCAGCTTAGGTTTGACAGGGGGTCCTTACGAGCAGTACTTC. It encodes CASSLGLTGGPYEQYF.

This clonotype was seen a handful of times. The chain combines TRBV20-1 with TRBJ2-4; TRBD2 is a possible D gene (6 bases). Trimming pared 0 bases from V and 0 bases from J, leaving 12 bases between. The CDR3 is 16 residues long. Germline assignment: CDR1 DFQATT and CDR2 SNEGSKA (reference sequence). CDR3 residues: CSAREGQGLAKNIQYF. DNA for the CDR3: TGCAGTGCTAGAGAGGGGCAGGGACTAGCCAAAAACATTCAGTACTTC.

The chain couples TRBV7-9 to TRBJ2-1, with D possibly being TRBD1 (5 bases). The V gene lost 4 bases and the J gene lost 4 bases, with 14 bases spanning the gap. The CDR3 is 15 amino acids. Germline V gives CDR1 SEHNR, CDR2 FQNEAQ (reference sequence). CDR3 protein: CASSSARRVYNEQFF. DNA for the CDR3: TGTGCCAGCAGCTCGGCCCGCAGGGTGTACAATGAGCAGTTCTTC.